This T cell receptor (beta chain) stems from a study of T cell responses to AZD1222 COVID-19 vaccine. Notes on the study in general: Spike-specific TCR breadth and depth were elevated following two AZD1222 doses. At study baseline, merely five or six AZD1222 recipients were seropositive. Spike as a whole was targeted by vaccine-associated CD4 TCRs, dominant at 160-218 and 743-854. Reportedly, nearly half of unique spike TCRs recognized epitopes outside B.1.351/B.1.1.7 mutations.

Germline V gives CDR1 SEHNR, CDR2 FQNEAQ (reference sequence). V was pared by 2 bases and J by 9 bases, with 10 bases between. The CDR3 has 13 residues. Assay: immunoSEQ multiplex PCR; the TCRdb copy retains only in-frame clones and omits some. Here the sample spans around 140,000 clones, 90% being singletons. Points on this clone: The antigen remains undetermined.

The receptor was isolated from an adult in good health. The sequenced sample was peripheral blood, obtained on day 0 of AZD1222 vaccination. The V gene is TRBV7-9, the J gene TRBJ2-2; D may be TRBD1 (5 bases). The CDR3 DNA reads as TGTGCCAGCAGCTTAAGCAGGGTACGGGAGCTGTTTTTT. The encoded protein is CASSLSRVRELFF.